The present entry profiles one TCR beta chain with its context. A much larger clone sits a single nucleotide away, making a read error possible. This specimen comes from a study of kidney transplant recipient with SARS-CoV-2 infection. TCRdb fed the reads into MiXCR, producing one record per CDR3 protein. Counted here are fewer than 250,000 distinct CDR3 sequences, about 30% occurring once; the ten biggest clones make up 7% to 8%. This CDR3 contains 14 residues. Germline V lookup: CDR1 LGHDT, CDR2 YNNKEL (reference sequence). The V gene is TRBV3-1, the J gene TRBJ2-7, with a tentative D call TRBD2 (6 bases). The sequence came from a male patient in his thirties who had COVID-19 and was a kidney transplant recipient. Some of these T cells may belong to the graft donor. Sequencing used a blood sample, obtained at baseline and on roughly day 110 from a kidney transplant recipient. The CDR3 loop is CACSQVEAAGGQYF. The CDR3 DNA is TGTGCCTGCAGCCAAGTTGAAGCGGCCGGGGGGCAGTACTTC.